This T cell receptor (beta chain) was identified in a study of blood T cell repertoires in COVID-19. This CDR3 has 17 residues. CDR1 and CDR2 from the germline V gene are MNHEY and SMNVEV (reference sequence). The J segment lost 6 bases and the V segment lost 1 base, leaving 7 bases of the junction unmatched. Assay used: immunoSEQ multiplex PCR; TCRdb lists only in-frame clones, some missing. The sample has 45,000 to 60,000 clones, more than 75% seen once. The genes are TRBV27 and TRBJ2-1; 12 bases are shared with TRBD2. The source material was peripheral blood. The receptor was isolated from a human donor with active COVID-19. The donor label of this sample is uncertain. CDR3 nucleotides: TGTGCCAGCAGTTTATACCCAACTAGCGGGAGGCTCAATGAGCAGTTCTTC. Translation gives CASSLYPTSGRLNEQFF.